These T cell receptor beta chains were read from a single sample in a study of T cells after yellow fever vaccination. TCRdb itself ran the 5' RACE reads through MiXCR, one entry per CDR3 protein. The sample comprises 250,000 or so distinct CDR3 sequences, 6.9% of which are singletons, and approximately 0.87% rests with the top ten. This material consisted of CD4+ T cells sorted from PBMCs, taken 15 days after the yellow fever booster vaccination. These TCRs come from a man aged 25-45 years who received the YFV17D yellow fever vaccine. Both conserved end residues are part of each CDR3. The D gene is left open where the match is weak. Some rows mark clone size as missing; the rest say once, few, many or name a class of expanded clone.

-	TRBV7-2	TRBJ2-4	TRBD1	TGTGCCAGCAGCTTAAGGTCCCCAGGACAGGGGGGAAACATTCAGTACTTC	CASSLRSPGQGGNIQYF
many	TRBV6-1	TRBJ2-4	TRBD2	TGTGCCAGCAGTCCCCAGGCTAGCGGGAGGGGGATTCAGTACTTC	CASSPQASGRGIQYF
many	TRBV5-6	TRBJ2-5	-	TGTGCCAGCACCCGGGGTAGTGGCGAGACCCAGTACTTC	CASTRGSGETQYF
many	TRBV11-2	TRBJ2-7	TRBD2	TGTGCCAGCAGCTCGACTAGCGGGAGGGCCGGGTACGAGCAGTACTTC	CASSSTSGRAGYEQYF
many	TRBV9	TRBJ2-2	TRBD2	TGTGCCAGGGGGGGGTCGGGACGGAACACCGGGGAGCTGTTTTTT	CARGGSGRNTGELFF
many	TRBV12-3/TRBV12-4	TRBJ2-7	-	TGTGCCAGCACCCCCAAGGTGGGGGTCGACGAGCAGTACTTC	CASTPKVGVDEQYF
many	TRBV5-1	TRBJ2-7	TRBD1	TGCGCCAGCAGCTTCGGACAGGGGGATTACGAGCAGTACTTC	CASSFGQGDYEQYF
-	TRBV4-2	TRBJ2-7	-	TGTGCCACTGGAGGGGCCTACGAGCAGTACTTC	CATGGAYEQYF
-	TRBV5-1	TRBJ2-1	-	TGCGCCAGCAGCGGCTTCCAGGGCTCCTACAATGAGCAGTTCTTC	CASSGFQGSYNEQFF
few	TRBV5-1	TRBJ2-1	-	TGCGCCAGCAGCTTGGGTAATACCTACAATGAGCAGTTCTTC	CASSLGNTYNEQFF
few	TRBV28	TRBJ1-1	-	TGTGCCAGCACCCAGGGGACTAACACTGAAGCTTTCTTT	CASTQGTNTEAFF
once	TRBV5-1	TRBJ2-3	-	TGCGCCAGCAGCTTGGGTGACCCCTCAGATACGCAGTATTTT	CASSLGDPSDTQYF
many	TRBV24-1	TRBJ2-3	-	TGTGCCACCAGTGAGCCCTCTGGGGGAACAGATACGCAGTATTTT	CATSEPSGGTDTQYF
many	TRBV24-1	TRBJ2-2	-	TGTGCCACCAGTGATTTGGGCCGCTGGGACCGGAACACCGGGGAGCTGTTTTTT	CATSDLGRWDRNTGELFF
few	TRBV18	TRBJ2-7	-	TGTGCCAGCTCACCGGAGACGGCCTACGAGCAGTACTTC	CASSPETAYEQYF
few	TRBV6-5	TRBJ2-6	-	TGTGCCAGCAGTTTACGAACCTCTGGGGCCAACGTCCTGACTTTC	CASSLRTSGANVLTF
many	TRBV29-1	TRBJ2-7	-	TGCAGCGTTATCCCGTCGGTCTACGAGCAGTACTTC	CSVIPSVYEQYF
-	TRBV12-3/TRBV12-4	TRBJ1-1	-	TGTGCCAGCAGTCTTCAATGGACTCTGGGTGAAGCTTTCTTT	CASSLQWTLGEAFF
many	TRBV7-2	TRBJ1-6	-	TGTGCCAGCAGCCGGCCTACGGGCTCCTATAATTCACCCCTCCACTTT	CASSRPTGSYNSPLHF
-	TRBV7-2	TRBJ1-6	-	TGTGCCAGCAGCAGTGTTGGCACAAATTCACCCCTCCACTTT	CASSSVGTNSPLHF
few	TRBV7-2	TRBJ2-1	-	TGTGCCAGCAGCATTAGCGTGAGCTCCTACAATGAGCAGTTCTTC	CASSISVSSYNEQFF
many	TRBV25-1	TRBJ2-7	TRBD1	TGTGCCAGCAGTGCTCGGACAGGGCGTATAGAGTACGAGCAGTACTTC	CASSARTGRIEYEQYF
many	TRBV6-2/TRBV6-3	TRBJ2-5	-	TGTGCCAGCACTCTAGGGGGCCAAGAGACCCAGTACTTC	CASTLGGQETQYF
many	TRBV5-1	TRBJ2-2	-	TGCGCCAGCAGCTTGGAGGGACGTTCGAACACCGGGGAGCTGTTTTTT	CASSLEGRSNTGELFF
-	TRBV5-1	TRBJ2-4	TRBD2	TGCGCCAGCAGCCTTTCTCCGGCGGGAGGGCTAAACATTCAGTACTTC	CASSLSPAGGLNIQYF
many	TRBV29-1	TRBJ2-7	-	TGCAGCGTTGTTAAGTCACCCTCCTACGAGCAGTACTTC	CSVVKSPSYEQYF
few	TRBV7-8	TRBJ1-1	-	TGTGCCAGCAGCTTCAGGGCAGGTCTGAACACTGAAGCTTTCTTT	CASSFRAGLNTEAFF
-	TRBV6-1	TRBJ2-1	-	TGTGCCAGCAGATCCCTACCGAACCCGACCTACAATGAGCAGTTCTTC	CASRSLPNPTYNEQFF
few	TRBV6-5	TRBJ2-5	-	TGTGCCAGCAGCTACTCGGGACACCCTCAGGAGACCCAGTACTTC	CASSYSGHPQETQYF
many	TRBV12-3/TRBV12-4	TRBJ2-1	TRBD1	TGTGCCAGCAGTCCGGGACAGGTGAGGATCAATGAGCAGTTCTTC	CASSPGQVRINEQFF
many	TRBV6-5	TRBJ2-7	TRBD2	TGTGCCAGCAGTTTCGGGGCGGGGGGCGAGCGGAGCTACGAGCAGTACTTC	CASSFGAGGERSYEQYF
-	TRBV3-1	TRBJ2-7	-	TGTGCCAGCAGCGAGCGGGACACCTCCTACGAGCAGTACTTC	CASSERDTSYEQYF
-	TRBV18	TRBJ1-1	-	TGTGCCAGCTCCCCAGGCCTACCGAACACTGAAGCTTTCTTT	CASSPGLPNTEAFF
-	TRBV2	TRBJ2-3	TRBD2	TGTGCCAGCAGTGCATCGACTAGCGGAAGAGGACGTGACACAGATACGCAGTATTTT	CASSASTSGRGRDTDTQYF
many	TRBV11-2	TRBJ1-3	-	TGTGCCAGCAGCTTTCGGCGCTCTGGAAACACCATATATTTT	CASSFRRSGNTIYF
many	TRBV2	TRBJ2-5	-	TGTGCCAGCAGCGAAGCAGGGATGGAGACCCAGTACTTC	CASSEAGMETQYF
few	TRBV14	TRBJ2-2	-	TGTGCCAGCAGCCAAGGTCCAGGGTCCCCCAAAAGGGCCGGGGAGCTGTTTTTT	CASSQGPGSPKRAGELFF
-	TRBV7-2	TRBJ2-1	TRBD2	TGTGCCAGCGTAGCGGGAAGCTCCTACAATGAGCAGTTCTTC	CASVAGSSYNEQFF
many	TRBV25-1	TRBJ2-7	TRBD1	TGTGCCAGCAGTGATAAGGCCGGGACAGGGATCTACGAGCAGTACTTC	CASSDKAGTGIYEQYF
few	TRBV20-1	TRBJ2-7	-	TGCAGTGCTAGTCAGGTTATGAGCTCCTACGAGCAGTACTTC	CSASQVMSSYEQYF
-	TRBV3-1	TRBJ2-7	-	TGTGCCAGCAGGGGGGACTCCGAGCAGTACTTC	CASRGDSEQYF
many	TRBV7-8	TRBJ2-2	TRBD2	TGTGCCAGCAGCGTCCTAGCGGGAGCGGGGACCGGGGAGCTGTTTTTT	CASSVLAGAGTGELFF
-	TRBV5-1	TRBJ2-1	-	TGCGCCAGCATCACCTACAATGAGCAGTTCTTC	CASITYNEQFF
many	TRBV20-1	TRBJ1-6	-	TGCAGTGCTAGAGGGGGGGGGAGCTCCTATAATTCACCCCTCCACTTT	CSARGGGSSYNSPLHF
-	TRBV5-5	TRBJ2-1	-	TGTGCCAGCAGCTTGGTTGGCTATGCCTACAATGAGCAGTTCTTC	CASSLVGYAYNEQFF
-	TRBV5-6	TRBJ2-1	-	TGTGCCAGCAGCTTGGACAGTCGCAATGAGCAGTTCTTC	CASSLDSRNEQFF
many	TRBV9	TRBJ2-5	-	TGTGCCAGCAGCGTCTCTCAAGATAGGGGGACCCAGTACTTC	CASSVSQDRGTQYF
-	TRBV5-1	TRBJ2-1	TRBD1	TGCGCCAGCAGCCCGGACAGGGATGAGCAGTTCTTC	CASSPDRDEQFF
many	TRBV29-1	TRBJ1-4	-	TGCAGCGTTGGGACCTCCGGGGGAGGTGAAAAACTGTTTTTT	CSVGTSGGGEKLFF
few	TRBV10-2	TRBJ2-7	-	TGCGCCAGCAGTGAGCCAGAGAGGGGGCGGGGATACGAGCAGTACTTC	CASSEPERGRGYEQYF
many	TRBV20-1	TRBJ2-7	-	TGCAGTGCTAGGGACAGACTAACCTACGAGCAGTACTTC	CSARDRLTYEQYF
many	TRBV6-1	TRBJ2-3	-	TGTGCCAGCAGGACCGGGACCTGGGGAGATACGCAGTATTTT	CASRTGTWGDTQYF
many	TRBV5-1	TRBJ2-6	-	TGCGCCAGCAGCTTGGAGGGGGCCAACGTCCTGACTTTC	CASSLEGANVLTF